This T cell receptor (beta chain) originates from a study of T cell responses to AZD1222 COVID-19 vaccine. Overall study results and limits: At baseline, just five to seven AZD1222 recipients tested seropositive. Spike-specific TCR breadth and depth went up after people got two AZD1222 doses. Vaccine-related CD4 TCRs covered spike, predominating at 160-218 and 743-854. Most donors were white British and more were female, and clonal diversity was possibly underestimated.

TCRdb's copy holds only in-frame clones and misses some; the assay was immunoSEQ multiplex PCR. In the table there are about 150,000 clones, nearly 95% of which are singletons. About this clone itself: Its specificity is not known.

The source material was peripheral blood, sampled on day 0 of AZD1222 vaccination. The sequence was obtained from an adult in good health.

The CDR3: CASSPPGDGSPLHF. The CDR3 DNA is TGTGCCAGCAGTCCCCCAGGGGACGGATCACCCCTCCACTTT. V and J are TRBV28 and TRBJ1-6; maybe TRBD1 (6 bases). CDR1 and CDR2 from the germline V gene are MDHEN and SYDVKM. The ends were cut back, 5 bases at V and 10 bases at J, with 15 bases in the middle. The CDR3 length is 14 residues.